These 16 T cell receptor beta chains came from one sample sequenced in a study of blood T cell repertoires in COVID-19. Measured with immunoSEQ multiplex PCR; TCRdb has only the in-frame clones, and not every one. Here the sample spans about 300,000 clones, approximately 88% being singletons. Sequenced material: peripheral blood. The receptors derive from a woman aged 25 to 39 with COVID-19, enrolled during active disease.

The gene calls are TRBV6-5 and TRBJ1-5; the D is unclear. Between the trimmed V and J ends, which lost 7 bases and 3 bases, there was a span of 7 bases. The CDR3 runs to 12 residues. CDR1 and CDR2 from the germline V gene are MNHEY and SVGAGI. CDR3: CASNRPNQPQHF. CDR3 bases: TGTGCCAGCAACAGACCCAATCAGCCCCAGCATTTT.

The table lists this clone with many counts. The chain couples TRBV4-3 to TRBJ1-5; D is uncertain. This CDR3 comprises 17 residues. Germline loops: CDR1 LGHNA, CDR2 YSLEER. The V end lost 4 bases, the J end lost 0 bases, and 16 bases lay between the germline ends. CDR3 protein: CASSLSRESYSNQPQHF. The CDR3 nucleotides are TGCGCCAGCAGCCTCAGTAGGGAGAGCTATAGCAATCAGCCCCAGCATTTT.

The CDR3 DNA is TGTGCCAGCAGCCCCTACAGTGCAACTAATGAAAAACTGTTTTTT. Encoded protein: CASSPYSATNEKLFF. The gene calls are TRBV7-8 and TRBJ1-4; no clear D gene. The length of the CDR3 is 15 residues. Germline CDR1 and CDR2: SGHVS and FQNEAQ. V lost 5 bases to trimming and J lost 0 bases, with 10 bases between them.

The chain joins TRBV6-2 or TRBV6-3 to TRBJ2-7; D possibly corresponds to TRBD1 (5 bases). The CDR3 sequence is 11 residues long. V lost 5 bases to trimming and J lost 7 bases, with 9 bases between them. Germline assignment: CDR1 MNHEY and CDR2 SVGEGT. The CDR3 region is CASSRRQEQYF. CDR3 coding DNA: TGTGCCAGCAGTCGTCGACAGGAGCAGTACTTC.

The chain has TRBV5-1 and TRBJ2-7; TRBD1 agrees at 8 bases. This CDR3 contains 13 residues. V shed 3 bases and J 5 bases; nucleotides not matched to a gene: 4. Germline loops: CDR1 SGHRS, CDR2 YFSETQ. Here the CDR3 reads CASSSDRENEQYF. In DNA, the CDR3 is TGCGCCAGCAGCTCGGACAGGGAGAACGAGCAGTACTTC.

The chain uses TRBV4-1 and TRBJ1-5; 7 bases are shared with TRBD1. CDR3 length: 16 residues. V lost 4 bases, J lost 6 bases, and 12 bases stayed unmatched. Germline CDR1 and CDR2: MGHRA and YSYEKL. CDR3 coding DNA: TGCGCCAGCAGCCGGACCTCCCTCGACAGGGTTCAGCCCCAGCATTTT. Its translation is CASSRTSLDRVQPQHF.

Written as DNA, the CDR3 is TGCGCCAGCAGCCAAGATCCTCCGGGGGAGAACACTGAAGCTTTCTTT. It specifies CASSQDPPGENTEAFF. J is TRBJ1-1 and V is TRBV4-3; D is possibly TRBD1 (5 bases). The length of the CDR3 is 16 residues. CDR1 LGHNA and CDR2 YSLEER come from the germline V gene. The V gene lost 0 bases and the J gene lost 1 base, with 12 bases spanning the gap.

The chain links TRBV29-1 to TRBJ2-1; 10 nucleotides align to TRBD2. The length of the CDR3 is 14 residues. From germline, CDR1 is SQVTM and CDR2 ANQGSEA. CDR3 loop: CSTVRASGGNEQFF. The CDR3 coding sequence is TGCAGTACCGTGCGGGCTAGCGGGGGAAATGAGCAGTTCTTC.

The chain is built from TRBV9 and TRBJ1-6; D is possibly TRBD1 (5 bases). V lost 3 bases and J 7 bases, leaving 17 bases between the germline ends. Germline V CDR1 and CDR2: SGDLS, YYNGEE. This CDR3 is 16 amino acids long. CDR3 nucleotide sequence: TGTGCCAGCAGCGAATCTCCAGGGCTTGGGAATTCACCCCTCCACTTT. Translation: CASSESPGLGNSPLHF.

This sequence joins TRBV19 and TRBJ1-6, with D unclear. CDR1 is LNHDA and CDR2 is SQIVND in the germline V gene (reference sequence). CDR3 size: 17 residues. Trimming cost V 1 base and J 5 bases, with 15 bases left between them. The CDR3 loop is CASSIGRSRNNNSPLHF. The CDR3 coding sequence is TGTGCCAGTAGTATAGGGCGGTCCAGAAATAATAATTCACCCCTCCACTTT.

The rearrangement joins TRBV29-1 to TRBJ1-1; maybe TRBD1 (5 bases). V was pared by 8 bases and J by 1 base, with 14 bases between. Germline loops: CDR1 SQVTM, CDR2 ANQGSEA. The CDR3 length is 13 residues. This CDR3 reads CSTLQEQNTEAFF. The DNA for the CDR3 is TGCAGCACATTACAGGAACAGAACACTGAAGCTTTCTTT. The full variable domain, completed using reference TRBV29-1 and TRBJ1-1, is SAVISQKPSRDICQRGTSLTIQCQVDSQVTMMFWYRQQPGQSLTLIATANQGSEATYESGFVIDKFPISRPNLTFSTLTVSNMSPEDSSIYLCSTLQEQNTEAFFGQGTRLTVV.

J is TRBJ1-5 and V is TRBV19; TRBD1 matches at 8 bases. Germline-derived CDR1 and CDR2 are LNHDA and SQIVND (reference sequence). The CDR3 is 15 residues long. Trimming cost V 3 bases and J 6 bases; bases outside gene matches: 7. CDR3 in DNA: TGTGCCAGTAGTATGTTCAGGGGGCAGGGTCAGCCCCAGCATTTT. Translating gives CASSMFRGQGQPQHF.

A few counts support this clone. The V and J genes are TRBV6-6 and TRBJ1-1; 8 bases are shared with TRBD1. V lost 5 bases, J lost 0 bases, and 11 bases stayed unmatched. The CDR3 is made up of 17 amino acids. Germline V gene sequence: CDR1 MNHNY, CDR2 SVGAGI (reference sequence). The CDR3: CASSRTVSGQVNTEAFF. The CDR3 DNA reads TGTGCCAGCAGTCGTACCGTATCGGGACAGGTGAACACTGAAGCTTTCTTT.

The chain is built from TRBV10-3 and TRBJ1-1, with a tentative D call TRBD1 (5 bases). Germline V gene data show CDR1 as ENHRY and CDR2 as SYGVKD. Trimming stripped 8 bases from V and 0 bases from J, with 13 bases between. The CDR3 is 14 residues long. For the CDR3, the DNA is TGTGCCATCGGTCAGGGCGGGGTGAACACTGAAGCTTTCTTT. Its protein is CAIGQGGVNTEAFF.

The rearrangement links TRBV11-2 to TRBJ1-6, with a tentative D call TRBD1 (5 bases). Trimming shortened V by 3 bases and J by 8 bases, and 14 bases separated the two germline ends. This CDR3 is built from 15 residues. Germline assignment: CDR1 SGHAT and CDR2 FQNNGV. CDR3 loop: CASSFRGLYDSPLHF. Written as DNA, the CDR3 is TGTGCCAGCAGCTTCCGGGGGTTGTATGATTCACCCCTCCACTTT.

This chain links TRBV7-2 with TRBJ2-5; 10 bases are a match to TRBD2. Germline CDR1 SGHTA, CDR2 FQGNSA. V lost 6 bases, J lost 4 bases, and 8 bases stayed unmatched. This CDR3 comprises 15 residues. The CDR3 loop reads CASSFERGGLETQYF. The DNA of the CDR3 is TGTGCCAGCAGTTTCGAGCGGGGGGGCCTAGAGACCCAGTACTTC.